What follows are 21 T cell receptor beta chains derived from one specimen sequenced in a study of Ad26.COV2.S vaccination and SARS-CoV-2 variants. Assay used: immunoSEQ multiplex PCR; TCRdb lists only in-frame clones, some missing. In the table there are some 320,000 clones, 85% of which are singletons. The treatment denotes: some 20 received Ad26.COV2.S at low or high dose, single or two shots; several received placebo; per-sample allocation not given. Material that was analyzed had been drawn on day 63 after the first vaccine or placebo injection. Specimen: peripheral blood, collected in a trial of Ad26.COV2.S vaccine versus placebo. The receptors here all came from a person between 18 and 65 years old who received the Ad26.COV2.S COVID-19 vaccine or a placebo.

The chain uses TRBV6-5 and TRBJ2-7, with 7 bases fitting TRBD1. The CDR3 contains 14 residues. Germline V gene data show CDR1 as MNHEY and CDR2 as SVGAGI. The trim removed 2 bases at V and 5 bases at J, leaving 6 bases unmatched. CDR3 residues: CASSYRGPQHEQYF. CDR3 sequence (DNA): TGTGCCAGCAGTTACAGGGGGCCCCAGCACGAGCAGTACTTC.

The V gene is TRBV7-8, the J gene TRBJ1-1, with TRBD1 matching over 7 bases. The CDR3 sequence is 16 residues long. Trimming removed 5 bases from V and 2 bases from J; junction bases left unmatched: 11. Germline V gives CDR1 SGHVS, CDR2 FQNEAQ. The CDR3 region is CASSQLRGGGNTEAFF. The CDR3 region has the DNA TGTGCCAGCAGCCAGTTGAGAGGGGGCGGTAACACTGAAGCTTTCTTT.

The chain carries TRBV7-8 and TRBJ1-2; the match to TRBD1 covers 8 bases. The CDR3 totals 16 residues. After removal of 3 bases from V and 0 bases from J, the junction contained 6 bases not matched to a gene. From germline, CDR1 is SGHVS and CDR2 FQNEAQ. The CDR3 protein is CASSFSGGDPNYGYTF. The CDR3 coding sequence is TGTGCCAGCAGCTTCTCAGGGGGCGATCCTAACTATGGCTACACCTTC.

This chain uses TRBV6-6 with TRBJ2-7; the D is unclear. Germline CDR1 MNHNY, CDR2 SVGAGI (reference sequence). The CDR3 spans 15 residues. With 8 bases removed from V and 7 bases from J, the gap between germline ends came to 24 bases. The CDR3 loop reads CASRLETRPLGEQYF. The CDR3 DNA reads as TGTGCCAGCCGGCTCGAGACCAGACCCTTAGGGGAGCAGTACTTC.

This clone was observed a handful of times. The gene calls are TRBV4-1 and TRBJ1-1; TRBD1 matches at 8 bases. Per the germline V gene, CDR1 is MGHRA and CDR2 is YSYEKL. The CDR3 spans 14 residues. V lost 4 bases and J lost 3; bases outside the gene matches: 4. Here the CDR3 reads CASSRKDRDTEAFF. In DNA form, the CDR3 reads TGCGCCAGCAGCCGGAAGGACAGGGACACTGAAGCTTTCTTT.

The rearrangement links TRBV12-3 or TRBV12-4 to TRBJ1-2; D unresolved. The CDR3 totals 12 residues. With 0 bases removed from V and 11 bases from J, the gap between germline ends came to 10 bases. CDR3: CASSLAQTPYTF. DNA for the CDR3: TGTGCCAGCAGTTTAGCGCAAACTCCTTACACCTTC.

The chain's CDR3 is CATFGGVSGANVLTF. In DNA form, the CDR3 reads TGTGCCACCTTCGGGGGGGTCTCTGGGGCCAACGTCCTGACTTTC. This chain links TRBV28 with TRBJ2-6; 8 positions agree with TRBD2. Per the germline V gene, CDR1 is MDHEN and CDR2 is SYDVKM. V lost 10 bases, J lost 0 bases, and 5 bases stayed unmatched. This CDR3 spans 15 amino acids.

This clone was observed once. The CDR3 region has the DNA TGTGCCAGCACTCCCAGGGGCGTTGGGGCCAACGTCCTGACTTTC. Amino acid sequence: CASTPRGVGANVLTF. The chain carries TRBV7-8 and TRBJ2-6, with a tentative D call TRBD1 (6 bases). Trimming removed 7 bases from V and 3 bases from J, with 13 bases in between. The CDR3 is made up of 15 amino acids. From germline, CDR1 is SGHVS and CDR2 FQNEAQ. Complete variable domain (other parts from reference TRBV7-8 and TRBJ2-6): GAGVSQSPRYKVAKRGQDVALRCDPISGHVSLFWYQQALGQGPEFLTYFQNEAQLDKSGLPSDRFFAERPEGSVSTLKIQRTQQEDSAVYLCASTPRGVGANVLTFGAGSRLTVL.

The chain joins TRBV18 to TRBJ1-1; no clear D gene. Germline lookup yields CDR1 KGHSH and CDR2 LQKENI. The germline V and J ends were trimmed by 3 bases and 3 bases, with 8 bases remaining between them. The CDR3 totals 13 residues. The CDR3 loop is CASSPKSDTEAFF. The CDR3 region has the DNA TGTGCCAGCTCACCGAAGAGTGACACTGAAGCTTTCTTT.

V is TRBV28 and J is TRBJ2-3; 8 bases map to TRBD1. The CDR3 loop spans 15 amino acids. Germline-derived CDR1 and CDR2 are MDHEN and SYDVKM. The V gene end was trimmed by 5 bases and the J gene end by 3 bases; junction bases not matched to a gene: 7. The CDR3, as DNA: TGTGCCAGCAGTCCGACAGGGGTGGTGACAGATACGCAGTATTTT. Amino acid sequence: CASSPTGVVTDTQYF. The entire variable domain, with the rest obtained from reference TRBV28 and TRBJ2-3, is as follows: DVKVTQSSRYLVKRTGEKVFLECVQDMDHENMFWYRQDPGLGLRLIYFSYDVKMKEKGDIPEGYSVSREKKERFSLILESASTNQTSMYLCASSPTGVVTDTQYFGPGTRLTVL.

This clone was seen a single time. V is TRBV30 and J is TRBJ2-7, with 7 positions matching TRBD1. Germline assignment: CDR1 GTSNPN and CDR2 SVGIG (reference sequence). Trimming took 5 bases from V and 4 from J; bases not matched to a gene: 8. CDR3 length: 13 residues. The CDR3 is CAWDSGTVYEQYF. For the CDR3, the DNA is TGTGCCTGGGACTCCGGGACAGTATACGAGCAGTACTTC.

The chain has TRBV6-2 or TRBV6-3 and TRBJ1-5, with unresolved D. Per germline, CDR1 MNHEY and CDR2 SVGEGT. V was pared by 6 bases and J by 7 bases, with 13 bases between. The CDR3 contains 13 residues. CDR3 DNA sequence: TGTGCCAGCAGCCTAACCCCGGGCCAGCCCCAGCATTTT. Residues: CASSLTPGQPQHF.

This CDR3 reads CASRSTGGWDQPQHF. In DNA, the CDR3 is TGTGCCAGTAGATCAACAGGGGGCTGGGATCAGCCCCAGCATTTT. The rearrangement links TRBV19 to TRBJ1-5, with 9 bases that match TRBD1. Germline V gene sequence: CDR1 LNHDA, CDR2 SQIVND (reference sequence). The CDR3 is 15 amino acids. Trimming removed 6 bases from V and 5 bases from J; junction bases left unmatched: 8.

This clone was observed once. The gene calls are TRBV3-1 (or the pseudogene TRBV3-2) and TRBJ2-1, with TRBD2 matching 15 bases. V shed 4 bases, J shed 5 bases, and the junction held 3 bases outside the gene matches. The CDR3 has 16 amino acids. The germline CDR1 and CDR2 sequences are LGHDT and YNNKEL (reference sequence). CDR3 amino acids: CASSRGLAGGHNEQFF. For the CDR3, the DNA is TGTGCCAGCAGCCGGGGACTAGCGGGGGGACACAATGAGCAGTTCTTC.

This chain joins TRBV4-1 and TRBJ2-7; 8 bases align to TRBD1. CDR1 MGHRA and CDR2 YSYEKL come from the germline V gene. The V segment lost 0 bases and the J segment 3 bases; nucleotides outside the gene matches: 7. There are 16 residues in the CDR3. The CDR3 bases are TGCGCCAGCAGCCAAGACCCCGGGACAGGAAACTACGAGCAGTACTTC. This codes for CASSQDPGTGNYEQYF.

The rearrangement links TRBV5-6 to TRBJ1-5, with TRBD1 as a possible D gene (5 bases). Germline V CDR1 and CDR2: SGHDT, YYEEEE. Deletions cut 3 bases from V and 9 bases from J, with 22 bases between. The length of the CDR3 is 16 residues. The CDR3 loop is CASSSSGGKREWPQHF. As DNA, the CDR3 is TGTGCCAGCAGCTCCTCGGGGGGGAAGAGGGAGTGGCCCCAGCATTTT.

The rearrangement links TRBV12-3 or TRBV12-4 to TRBJ2-1, with D perhaps TRBD1 (5 bases). Trimming stripped 3 bases from V and 6 bases from J, with 9 bases between. The CDR3 spans 13 residues. The CDR3 sequence is CASSFDSSNEQFF. CDR3 coding DNA: TGTGCCAGCAGTTTTGACAGCTCCAATGAGCAGTTCTTC.

The J gene is TRBJ2-3, the V gene TRBV5-1; TRBD1 might be the D (5 bases). The CDR3 covers 15 residues. Germline loops: CDR1 SGHRS, CDR2 YFSETQ. With 4 bases removed from V and 6 bases from J, the gap between germline ends came to 18 bases. DNA of the CDR3: TGCGCCAGCAGCCCCGGATCCAGGGCCCCCGATACGCAGTATTTT. Protein product: CASSPGSRAPDTQYF.

The gene calls are TRBV10-2 and TRBJ2-1, with D perhaps matching TRBD1 (5 bases). Trimming pared 6 bases from V and 4 bases from J, leaving 10 bases between. The CDR3 extends over 13 amino acids. Germline values: CDR1 WSHSY, CDR2 SAAADI. In nucleotides, the CDR3 is TGCGCCAGCAGAGGAGACAGATACAATGAGCAGTTCTTC. It specifies CASRGDRYNEQFF.

This clone was observed a few times. This chain connects TRBV30 to TRBJ1-6; no definite D call. V dropped 2 bases and J dropped 7 bases, with 9 bases sitting between them. From germline, CDR1 is GTSNPN and CDR2 SVGIG (reference sequence). The CDR3 sequence is 13 residues long. The CDR3 DNA sequence: TGTGCCTGGAGTCCGTATACCAATTCACCCCTCCACTTT. This sequence encodes CAWSPYTNSPLHF. The whole variable domain, filled in from reference TRBV30 and TRBJ1-6, reads SQTIHQWPATLVQPVGSPLSLECTVEGTSNPNLYWYRQAAGRGLQLLFYSVGIGQISSEVPQNLSASRPQDRQFILSSKKLLLSDSGFYLCAWSPYTNSPLHFGNGTRLTVT.

This clone turned up a few times. This rearrangement joins TRBV7-9 to TRBJ2-7; D ambiguous. The CDR3 sequence is 13 residues long. The germline gives CDR1 SEHNR, CDR2 FQNEAQ (reference sequence). The V end lost 0 bases, the J end lost 6 bases, and 9 bases lay between the germline ends. CDR3 coding DNA: TGTGCCAGCAGCTTAGCGATTAGGGCCGAGCAGTACTTC. Translating it yields CASSLAIRAEQYF. Full variable domain (remainder filled in from reference TRBV7-9 and TRBJ2-7): DTGVSQNPRHKITKRGQNVTFRCDPISEHNRLYWYRQTLGQGPEFLTYFQNEAQLEKSRLLSDRFSAERPKGSFSTLEIQRTEQGDSAMYLCASSLAIRAEQYFGPGTRLTVT.